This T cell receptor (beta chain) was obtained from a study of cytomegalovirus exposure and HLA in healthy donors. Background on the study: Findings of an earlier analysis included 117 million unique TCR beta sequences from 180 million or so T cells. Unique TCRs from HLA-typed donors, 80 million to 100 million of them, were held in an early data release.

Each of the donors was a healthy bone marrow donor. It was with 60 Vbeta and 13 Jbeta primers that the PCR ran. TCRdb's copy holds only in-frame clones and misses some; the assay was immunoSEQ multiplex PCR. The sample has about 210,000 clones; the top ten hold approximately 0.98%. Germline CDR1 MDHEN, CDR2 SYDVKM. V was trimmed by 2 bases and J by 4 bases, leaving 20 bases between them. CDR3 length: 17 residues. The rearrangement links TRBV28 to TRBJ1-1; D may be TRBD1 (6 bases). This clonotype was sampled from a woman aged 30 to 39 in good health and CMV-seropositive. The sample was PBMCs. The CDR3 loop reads CASSLPEQGLERTEAFF. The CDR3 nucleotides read TGTGCCAGCAGTTTACCCGAACAGGGTTTAGAGCGCACTGAAGCTTTCTTT.